Listed below are T cell receptor beta chains from one sample, sequenced in a study of blood T cells in healthy people across ages. TCRdb ran MiXCR on the 5' RACE reads and lists one entry per CDR3 protein. This table has about 2 million distinct CDR3 sequences, about 50% appearing once. The specimen sequenced was blood. The receptors come from a woman in her thirties or forties in good health. Each CDR3 is given with its conserved first and last residue. The D gene is left open where the match is weak. Expanded clones are given a class, and other clones once, few, many or no size at all.

D,size,J,V,CDR3,DNA
NA,NA,TRBJ2-7,TRBV6-1,CASSDGHTYEQYF,TGTGCCAGCAGTGACGGACATACCTACGAGCAGTACTTC
NA,NA,TRBJ2-5,TRBV7-6,CASSLAQGWETQYF,TGTGCCAGCAGCTTAGCTCAGGGTTGGGAGACCCAGTACTTC
NA,few,TRBJ2-1,TRBV6-2/TRBV6-3,CASSFWASSDEQFF,TGTGCCAGCAGTTTTTGGGCTAGCAGCGATGAGCAGTTCTTC
NA,NA,TRBJ1-5,TRBV2,CASSEEGGGQPQHF,TGTGCCAGCAGTGAAGAGGGGGGTGGGCAGCCCCAGCATTTT
TRBD2,NA,TRBJ2-5,TRBV20-1,CSARAAGGQETQYF,TGCAGTGCTAGGGCAGCGGGGGGCCAAGAGACCCAGTACTTC
TRBD1,few,TRBJ2-1,TRBV6-5,CASSYDGQGEQFF,TGTGCCAGCAGTTACGATGGACAGGGTGAGCAGTTCTTC
NA,NA,TRBJ2-1,TRBV7-3,CASSLRGGWDNEQFF,TGTGCCAGCAGCTTAAGAGGGGGGTGGGACAATGAGCAGTTCTTC
TRBD1,NA,TRBJ2-7,TRBV7-2,CASSLQPGQASYEQYF,TGTGCCAGCAGCTTACAGCCGGGACAGGCCTCCTACGAGCAGTACTTC
NA,once,TRBJ2-1,TRBV7-2,CASSLDPIGNPQQFF,TGTGCCAGCAGCTTAGACCCCATTGGGAATCCCCAGCAGTTCTTC
NA,NA,TRBJ2-3,TRBV6-2/TRBV6-3,CANSYLQGSLPTDTQYF,TGTGCCAACAGTTACCTGCAGGGGTCTCTACCTACGGATACGCAGTATTTT
NA,few,TRBJ2-7,TRBV7-2,CASSLGPYTDYEQYF,TGTGCCAGCAGCTTAGGCCCCTACACAGACTACGAGCAGTACTTC
NA,few,TRBJ2-1,TRBV20-1,CSAREATDNEQFF,TGCAGTGCTAGAGAGGCGACAGACAATGAGCAGTTCTTC
NA,NA,TRBJ2-7,TRBV28,CASSTPINNEQYF,TGTGCCAGCAGTACGCCTATTAACAATGAGCAGTACTTC
TRBD1,NA,TRBJ1-4,TRBV20-1,CSANGDREEKLFF,TGCAGTGCTAATGGGGACAGGGAGGAAAAACTGTTTTTT
NA,many,TRBJ2-6,TRBV5-1,CASSWGSSGANVLTF,TGCGCCAGCAGCTGGGGGAGCTCTGGGGCCAACGTCCTGACTTTC
NA,many,TRBJ2-5,TRBV28,CASGGPQETQYF,TGTGCCAGCGGGGGACCGCAAGAGACCCAGTACTTC
NA,few,TRBJ2-1,TRBV6-5,CASPGGPSYNEQFF,TGTGCCAGCCCCGGGGGCCCTTCCTACAATGAGCAGTTCTTC
NA,NA,TRBJ1-6,TRBV20-1,CSADEQRQYNSPLHF,TGCAGTGCGGATGAACAGCGACAGTACAATTCACCCCTCCACTTT
TRBD2,few,TRBJ2-3,TRBV7-7,CASSLEASGGADTQYF,TGTGCTAGCAGCTTAGAGGCTAGCGGGGGGGCAGATACGCAGTATTTT
NA,few,TRBJ2-6,TRBV18,CASSPLAGAGANVLTF,TGTGCCAGCTCACCACTCGCAGGGGCTGGGGCCAACGTCCTGACTTTC
TRBD2,few,TRBJ2-1,TRBV27,CASRSVLAGGWNEQFF,TGTGCCAGCAGGTCCGTACTAGCGGGGGGGTGGAATGAGCAGTTCTTC
NA,NA,TRBJ1-1,TRBV7-2,CASSLEWSGLNTEAFF,TGTGCCAGCAGCTTAGAGTGGTCAGGATTGAACACTGAAGCTTTCTTT
TRBD2,NA,TRBJ2-5,TRBV27,CASKRAGGQETQYF,TGTGCCAGCAAACGAGCGGGGGGCCAAGAGACCCAGTACTTC
NA,NA,TRBJ2-7,TRBV20-1,CSAKPQGNWGEQYF,TGCAGTGCTAAGCCTCAGGGGAACTGGGGCGAGCAGTACTTC
NA,NA,TRBJ2-5,TRBV5-1,CASSFGLGQQETQYF,TGCGCCAGCAGCTTTGGCCTCGGGCAACAAGAGACCCAGTACTTC
NA,many,TRBJ2-1,TRBV6-2/TRBV6-3,CASSDPFHEQFF,TGTGCCAGCAGCGATCCATTCCATGAGCAGTTCTTC
TRBD1,NA,TRBJ1-2,TRBV27,CARDRTHYGYTF,TGTGCCAGGGACAGGACGCATTATGGCTACACCTTC
NA,NA,TRBJ2-7,TRBV7-2,CASTTQGGLGSYEQYF,TGTGCCAGCACCACACAAGGGGGGTTGGGCTCCTACGAGCAGTACTTC
NA,few,TRBJ1-2,TRBV4-3,CASSQENGYYGYTF,TGCGCCAGCAGCCAAGAAAACGGCTACTATGGCTACACCTTC
NA,few,TRBJ2-5,TRBV5-1,CASSFRPERRETQYF,TGCGCCAGCAGCTTTCGGCCGGAGCGGCGAGAGACCCAGTACTTC
NA,NA,TRBJ2-7,TRBV20-1,CSAETSAGPTYEQYF,TGCAGTGCTGAAACCTCAGCGGGCCCAACCTACGAGCAGTACTTC
NA,once,TRBJ1-5,TRBV18,CASSQTPTRGSNQPQHF,TGTGCCAGCTCCCAAACACCGACACGGGGAAGCAATCAGCCCCAGCATTTT
NA,NA,TRBJ1-6,TRBV7-2,CASSLVGAELGSPLHF,TGTGCCAGCAGCTTAGTGGGGGCAGAACTCGGTTCACCCCTCCACTTT
NA,NA,TRBJ1-2,TRBV7-2,CASSLKGPTNGGYTF,TGTGCCAGCAGCTTGAAGGGGCCCACAAATGGAGGCTACACCTTC
TRBD1,NA,TRBJ2-4,TRBV6-2/TRBV6-3,CATQPGDRGKNIQYF,TGTGCCACCCAACCGGGAGACAGGGGCAAAAACATTCAGTACTTC
NA,NA,TRBJ2-1,TRBV11-2,CASSLIFTGSYNEQFF,TGTGCCAGCAGCTTAATTTTTACAGGGTCCTACAATGAGCAGTTCTTC
NA,NA,TRBJ2-1,TRBV6-2/TRBV6-3,CASSSAGADNEQFF,TGTGCCAGCAGTAGCGCCGGGGCTGACAATGAGCAGTTCTTC
TRBD2,NA,TRBJ2-3,TRBV7-2,CASSHSRLAGLVDTQYF,TGTGCCAGCAGCCACTCTCGACTAGCGGGTTTGGTGGATACGCAGTATTTT
NA,few,TRBJ2-3,TRBV4-3,CASSLQPWADTQYF,TGCGCCAGCAGCCTTCAACCATGGGCAGATACGCAGTATTTT
TRBD2,NA,TRBJ2-5,TRBV11-2,CASSFRSGKETQYF,TGTGCCAGCAGCTTCCGTAGCGGGAAAGAGACCCAGTACTTC